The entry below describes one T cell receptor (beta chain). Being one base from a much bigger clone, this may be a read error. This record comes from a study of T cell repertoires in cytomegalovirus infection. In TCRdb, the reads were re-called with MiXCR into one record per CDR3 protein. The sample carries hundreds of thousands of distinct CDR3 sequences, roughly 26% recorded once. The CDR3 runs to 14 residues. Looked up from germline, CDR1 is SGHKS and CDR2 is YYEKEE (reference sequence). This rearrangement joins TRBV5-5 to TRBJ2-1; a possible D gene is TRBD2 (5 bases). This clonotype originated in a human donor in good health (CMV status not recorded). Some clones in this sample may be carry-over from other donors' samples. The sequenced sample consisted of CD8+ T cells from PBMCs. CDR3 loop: CASNLARGNNEQFF. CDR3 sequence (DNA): TGTGCCAGCAACTTGGCCCGGGGTAACAATGAGCAGTTCTTC.